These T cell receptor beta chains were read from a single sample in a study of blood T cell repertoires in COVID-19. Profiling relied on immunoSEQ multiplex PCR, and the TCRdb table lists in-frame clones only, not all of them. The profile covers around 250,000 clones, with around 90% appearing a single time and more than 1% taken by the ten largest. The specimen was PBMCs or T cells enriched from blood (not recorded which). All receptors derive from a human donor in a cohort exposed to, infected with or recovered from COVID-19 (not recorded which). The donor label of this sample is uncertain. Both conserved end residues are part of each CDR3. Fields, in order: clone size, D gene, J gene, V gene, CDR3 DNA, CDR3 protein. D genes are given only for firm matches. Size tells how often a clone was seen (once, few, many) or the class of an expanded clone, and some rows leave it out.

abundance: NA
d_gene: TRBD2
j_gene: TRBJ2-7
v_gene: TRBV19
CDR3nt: TGTGCCAGTAGTCCCCGGGGGACTAGCGGTATCTACGAGCAGTACTTC
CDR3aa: CASSPRGTSGIYEQYF

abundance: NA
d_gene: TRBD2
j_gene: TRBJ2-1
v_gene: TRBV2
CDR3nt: TGTGCCAGCAGTGCGCGACTAGCGGGGGGGCTGTACAATGAGCAGTTCTTC
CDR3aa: CASSARLAGGLYNEQFF

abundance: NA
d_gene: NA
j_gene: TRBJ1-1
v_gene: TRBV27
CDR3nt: TGTGCCAGCAGTTCGACAGCTGAAGCTTTCTTT
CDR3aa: CASSSTAEAFF

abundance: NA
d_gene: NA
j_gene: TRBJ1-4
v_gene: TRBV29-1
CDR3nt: TGCAGCGTTGAAACGGACAGTAATGAAAAACTGTTTTTT
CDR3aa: CSVETDSNEKLFF

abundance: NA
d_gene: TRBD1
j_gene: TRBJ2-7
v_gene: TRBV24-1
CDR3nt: TGTGCCACCGGACGAACCCGGGACAGACACTCCTACGAGCAGTACTTC
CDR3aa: CATGRTRDRHSYEQYF

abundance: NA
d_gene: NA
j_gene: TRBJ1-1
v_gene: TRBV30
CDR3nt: TGTGCCTGGAGTGTTAGCGTTGTCGGTGAAGCTTTCTTT
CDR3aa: CAWSVSVVGEAFF

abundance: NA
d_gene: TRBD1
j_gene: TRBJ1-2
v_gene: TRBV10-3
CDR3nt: TGTGCCATCAGCGGGACAGCCCTCTATGGCTACACCTTC
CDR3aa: CAISGTALYGYTF

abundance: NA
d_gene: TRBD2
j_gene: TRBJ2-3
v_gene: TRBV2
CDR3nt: TGCGAAGGACTAGCTAGCACAGATACGCAGTATTTT
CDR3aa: CEGLASTDTQYF

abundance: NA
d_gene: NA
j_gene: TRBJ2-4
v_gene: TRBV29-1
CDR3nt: TGCAGCGTTATTGAGGACATTCAGTACTTC
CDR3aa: CSVIEDIQYF

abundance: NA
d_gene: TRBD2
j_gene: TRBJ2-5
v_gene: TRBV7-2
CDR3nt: TGTGCCAGCAGCTTCGGAGCGGGGGGGCCCCAAGAGACCCAGTACTTC
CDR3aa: CASSFGAGGPQETQYF

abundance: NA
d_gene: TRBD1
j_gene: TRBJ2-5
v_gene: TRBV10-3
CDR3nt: TGTGCCATCAGGGGGGACAGGGGGCGGGAGACCCAGTACTTC
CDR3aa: CAIRGDRGRETQYF

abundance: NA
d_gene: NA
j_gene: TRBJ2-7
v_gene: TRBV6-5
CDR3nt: TGTGCCAGCAGTTACCCGAGGAATGAGGGTTCCTACGAGCAGTACTTC
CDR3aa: CASSYPRNEGSYEQYF

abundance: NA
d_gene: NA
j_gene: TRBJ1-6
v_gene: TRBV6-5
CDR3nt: TGTGCCAGCAGTTACTCGAGTACAGGCCTTAATTCACCCCTCCACTTT
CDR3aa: CASSYSSTGLNSPLHF

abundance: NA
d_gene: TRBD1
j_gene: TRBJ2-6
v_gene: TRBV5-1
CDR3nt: TGCGCCAGCAGCTCACTGATAGGGACAGGGGGGACTGGGGCCAACGTCCTGACTTTC
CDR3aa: CASSSLIGTGGTGANVLTF

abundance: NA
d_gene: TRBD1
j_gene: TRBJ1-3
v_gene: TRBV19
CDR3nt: TGTGCCACTCGGGACAGGGTGAGATTTAGCTCTGGAAACACCATATATTTT
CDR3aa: CATRDRVRFSSGNTIYF

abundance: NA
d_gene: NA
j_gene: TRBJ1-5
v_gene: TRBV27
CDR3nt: TGTGCCAGCAGTTTCAGCAGGGGTCAGCCCCAGCATTTT
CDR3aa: CASSFSRGQPQHF

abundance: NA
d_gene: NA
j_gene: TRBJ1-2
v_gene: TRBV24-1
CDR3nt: TGTGCCACCAGTGATTTCCGGGGGGATGGCTACACCTTC
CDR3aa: CATSDFRGDGYTF

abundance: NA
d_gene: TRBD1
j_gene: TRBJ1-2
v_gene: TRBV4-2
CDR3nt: TGTGCCAGCAGCCAAGAATTAAGGGGGAGGGACAGGTTCGGCTACACCTTC
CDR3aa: CASSQELRGRDRFGYTF

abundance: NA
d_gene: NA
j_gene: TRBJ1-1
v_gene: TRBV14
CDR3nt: TGTGCCAGCAGTCCCGAGGATTTCTTT
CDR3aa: CASSPEDFF

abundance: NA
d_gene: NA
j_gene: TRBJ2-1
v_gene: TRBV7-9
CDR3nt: TGTGCCAGCAGCCCCTCCCTCGGGGGGCTGATGGATGAGCAGTTCTTC
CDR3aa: CASSPSLGGLMDEQFF

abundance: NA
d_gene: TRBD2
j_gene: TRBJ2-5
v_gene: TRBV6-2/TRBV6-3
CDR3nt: TGTGCCAGCAGTTCCGGGACTAGCGGCGGGTACCAAGAGACCCAGTACTTC
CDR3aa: CASSSGTSGGYQETQYF

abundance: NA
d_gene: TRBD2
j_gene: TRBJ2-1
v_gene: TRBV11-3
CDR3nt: TGTGCCAGCGGGGTAGCGGGGGGCTCCAATGAGCAGTTCTTC
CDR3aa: CASGVAGGSNEQFF

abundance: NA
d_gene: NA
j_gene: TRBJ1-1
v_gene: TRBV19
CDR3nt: TGTGCCAGTAGTATAGTTACAGGTCGAGGCACTGAAGCTTTCTTT
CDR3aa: CASSIVTGRGTEAFF

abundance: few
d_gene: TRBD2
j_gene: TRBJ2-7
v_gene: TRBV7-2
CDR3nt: TGTGCCAGCCAGAGACTCCGGACTAGCGGGAAATCCTACGAGCAGTACTTC
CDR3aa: CASQRLRTSGKSYEQYF

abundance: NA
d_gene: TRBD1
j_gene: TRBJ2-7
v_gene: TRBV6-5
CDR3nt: TGTGCCAGCAGTCGGGACAGGGCGTTCTACGAGCAGTACTTC
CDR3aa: CASSRDRAFYEQYF

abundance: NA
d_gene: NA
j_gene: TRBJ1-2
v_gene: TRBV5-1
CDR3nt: TGCGCCAGCAGCTCGGACAGTACCTATGGCTACACCTTC
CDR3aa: CASSSDSTYGYTF

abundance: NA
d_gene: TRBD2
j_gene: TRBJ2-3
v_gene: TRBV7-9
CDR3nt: TGTGCCAGCAGCTTGGGCATAGCGGGGGGGCTTAGCACAGATACGCAGTATTTT
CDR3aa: CASSLGIAGGLSTDTQYF

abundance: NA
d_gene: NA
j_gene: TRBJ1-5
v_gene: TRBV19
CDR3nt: TGTGCCAGTAGTATAGAGCGTGGGGGAGGCCAGCCCCAGCATTTT
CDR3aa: CASSIERGGGQPQHF

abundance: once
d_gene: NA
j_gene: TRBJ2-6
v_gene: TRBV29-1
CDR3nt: TGCAGCGTTGAAGACCCGGACAGTAGCAAGGGCGTCCTGACTTTC
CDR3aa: CSVEDPDSSKGVLTF

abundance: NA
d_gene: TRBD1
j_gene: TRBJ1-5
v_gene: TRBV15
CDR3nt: TGTGCCACCAGCAGGGGGACAGGGAGGATTACCAATCAGCCCCAGCATTTT
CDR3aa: CATSRGTGRITNQPQHF

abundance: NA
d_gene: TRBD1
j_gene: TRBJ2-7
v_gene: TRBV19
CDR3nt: TGTGCCAGTAGTATAGGGTCAGGGGGCGGAAACTACGAGCAGTACTTC
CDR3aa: CASSIGSGGGNYEQYF

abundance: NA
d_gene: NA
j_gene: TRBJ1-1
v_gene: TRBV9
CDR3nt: TGTGCCAGCAGCGTAAGTCGGTCGAACACTGAAGCTTTCTTT
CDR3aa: CASSVSRSNTEAFF

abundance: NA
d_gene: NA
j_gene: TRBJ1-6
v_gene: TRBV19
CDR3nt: TGTGCCAGTAGTATAGCGGGGAATTCACCCCTCCACTTT
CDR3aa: CASSIAGNSPLHF

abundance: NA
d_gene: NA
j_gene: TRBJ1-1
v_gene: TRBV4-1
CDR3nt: TGCGCCAGCAGCCAAGCCGACGGACGGGAGGGAGAGAACACTGAAGCTTTCTTT
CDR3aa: CASSQADGREGENTEAFF

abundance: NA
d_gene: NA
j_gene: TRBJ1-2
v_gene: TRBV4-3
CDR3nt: TGCGCCAGCAGCCAGTATTCCCAGACAGCTAACTATGGCTACACCTTC
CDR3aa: CASSQYSQTANYGYTF

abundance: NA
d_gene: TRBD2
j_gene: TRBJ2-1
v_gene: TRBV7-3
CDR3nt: TGTGCCAGCAGCCGAGAAGGACTAGCGGGGTACAATGAGCAGTTCTTC
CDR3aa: CASSREGLAGYNEQFF

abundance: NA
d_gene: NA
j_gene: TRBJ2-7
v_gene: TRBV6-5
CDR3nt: TGTGCCAGCAGTTACGCGGTGAGCTCCTACGAGCAGTACTTC
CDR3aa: CASSYAVSSYEQYF

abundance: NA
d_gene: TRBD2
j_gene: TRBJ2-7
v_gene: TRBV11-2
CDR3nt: TGTGCCAGCAGACGGACTAGCGGGGGCGGTTACGAGCAGTACTTC
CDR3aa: CASRRTSGGGYEQYF

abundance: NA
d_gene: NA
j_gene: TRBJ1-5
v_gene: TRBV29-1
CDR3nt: TGCAGCGTTGGGGAGGGTGTATTGGGCAATCAGCCCCAGCATTTT
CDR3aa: CSVGEGVLGNQPQHF

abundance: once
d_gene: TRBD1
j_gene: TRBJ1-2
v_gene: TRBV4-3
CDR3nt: TGCGCCAGCAGCCACCAAACAGGGGGAGGGAACTATGGCTACACCTTC
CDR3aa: CASSHQTGGGNYGYTF

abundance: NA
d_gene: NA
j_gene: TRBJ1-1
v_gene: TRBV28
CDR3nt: TGTGCCAGCAGTTATAGTGGCACTGAAGCTTTCTTT
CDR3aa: CASSYSGTEAFF

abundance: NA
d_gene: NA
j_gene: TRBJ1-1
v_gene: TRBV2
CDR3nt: TGTGCCAGCAGTTTAGACAGAAACACTGAAGCTTTCTTT
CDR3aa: CASSLDRNTEAFF

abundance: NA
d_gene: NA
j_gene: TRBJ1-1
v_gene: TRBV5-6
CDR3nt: TGTGCCAGCAGCAGGGGCGGGAACACTGAAGCTTTCTTT
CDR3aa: CASSRGGNTEAFF

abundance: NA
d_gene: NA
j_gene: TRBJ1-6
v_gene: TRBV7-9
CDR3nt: TGTGCCAGCAGCTTAACAATACCTAATTCACCCCTCCACTTT
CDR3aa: CASSLTIPNSPLHF

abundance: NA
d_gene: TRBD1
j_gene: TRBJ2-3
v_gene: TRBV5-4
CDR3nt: TGTGCCAGCAGCTTGGGGACGACAGGGGGGGATACGCAGTATTTT
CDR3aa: CASSLGTTGGDTQYF

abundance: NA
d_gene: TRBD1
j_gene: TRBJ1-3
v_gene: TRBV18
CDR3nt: TGTGCCAGCTCACCTTTCGACAGGGGCTTCGGCTCTGGAAACACCATATATTTT
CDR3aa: CASSPFDRGFGSGNTIYF

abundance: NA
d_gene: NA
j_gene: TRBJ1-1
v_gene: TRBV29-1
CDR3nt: TGCAGCCTCCAAGGGGGGGAAAGTACTGAAGCTTTCTTT
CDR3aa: CSLQGGESTEAFF

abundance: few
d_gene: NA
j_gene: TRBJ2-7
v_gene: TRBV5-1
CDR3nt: TGCGCCAGCCGCCCCAGGGGGGATTCCTACGAGCAGTACTTC
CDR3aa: CASRPRGDSYEQYF

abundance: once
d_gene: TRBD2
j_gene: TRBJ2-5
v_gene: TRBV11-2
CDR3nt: TGTGCCAGCAGCTTACTGCGGGGGGGGGCAGGAGAGACCCAGTACTTC
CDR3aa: CASSLLRGGAGETQYF

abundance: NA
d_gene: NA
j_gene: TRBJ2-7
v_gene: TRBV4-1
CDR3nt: TGCGCCAGCAGCCAAGGGGCAGGGTACGAGCAGTACTTC
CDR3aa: CASSQGAGYEQYF

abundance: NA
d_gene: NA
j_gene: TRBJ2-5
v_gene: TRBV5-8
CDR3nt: TGTGCCAGCAGCTTGGCCCTCCAGGGGTGGAAGACCCAGTACTTC
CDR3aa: CASSLALQGWKTQYF

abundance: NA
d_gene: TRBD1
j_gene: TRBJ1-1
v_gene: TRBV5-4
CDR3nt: TGTGCCAGCAGCTCTGGGACAGCTATTCGGAACACTGAAGCTTTCTTT
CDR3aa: CASSSGTAIRNTEAFF

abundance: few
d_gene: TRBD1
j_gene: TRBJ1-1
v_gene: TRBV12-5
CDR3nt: TGTGCTAGTGCCCCCGACAGGGAGGCTTTCTTT
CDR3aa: CASAPDREAFF

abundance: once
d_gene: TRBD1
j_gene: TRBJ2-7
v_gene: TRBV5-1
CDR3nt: TGCGCCAGCAGCTTGGGATGGACAGGGGAGTCCTACGAGCAGTACTTC
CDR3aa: CASSLGWTGESYEQYF

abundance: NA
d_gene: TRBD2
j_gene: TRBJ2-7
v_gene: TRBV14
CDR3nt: TGTGCCAGCAGCCAGCCCGCCAGGGAGGGTGCCTACGAGCAGTACTTC
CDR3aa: CASSQPAREGAYEQYF

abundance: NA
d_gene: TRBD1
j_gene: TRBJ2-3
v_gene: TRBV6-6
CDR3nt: TGTGCCAGCAGCTCCCCCCGACAGGGCGGCACAGATACGCAGTATTTT
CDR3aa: CASSSPRQGGTDTQYF

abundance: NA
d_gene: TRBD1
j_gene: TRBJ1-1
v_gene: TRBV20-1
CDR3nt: TGCAGTGCTAGTAGACAGGGGAACACTGAAGCTTTCTTT
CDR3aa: CSASRQGNTEAFF

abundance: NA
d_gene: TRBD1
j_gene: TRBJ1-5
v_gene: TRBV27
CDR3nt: TGTGCCAGCAGTTCACGGGACAGGAATCAGCCCCAGCATTTT
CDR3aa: CASSSRDRNQPQHF

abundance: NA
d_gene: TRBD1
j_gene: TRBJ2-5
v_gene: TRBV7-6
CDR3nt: TGTGCCAGCAGCTTAGCGCGGACAGGCCAAGAGACCCAGTACTTC
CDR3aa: CASSLARTGQETQYF